This T cell receptor (beta chain) was identified in a study of PD-1 blockade in mismatch repair-deficient tumors. Study-level findings and limits: Rapid post-treatment expansion, then contraction, generally preceding radiologic response, marked tumor-resident clones.

In its sample, this clone was seen a few times. Its antigen remains unidentified. TCRdb keeps only in-frame clones here, not all; method: immunoSEQ multiplex PCR. Here the sample spans roughly 130,000 clones, approximately 91% being singletons. TCR sequencing covered a few patients who responded to pembrolizumab. The CDR3 totals 16 residues. Germline V CDR1 and CDR2: MNHEY, SMNVEV (reference sequence). Trimming removed 4 bases at V and 0 bases at J, with 16 bases between. The V gene is TRBV27, the J gene TRBJ2-7; D is possibly TRBD1 or TRBD2 (5 bases each). The receptor's source is an adult with mismatch repair-deficient cancer. This material consisted of peripheral blood, taken approximately 71 weeks after starting pembrolizumab. Here the CDR3 reads CASSSGDGRSSYEQYF. The CDR3 coding sequence is TGTGCCAGCAGTTCTGGGGACGGCCGGAGCTCCTACGAGCAGTACTTC.